Listed here are 8 T cell receptor beta chains from one sample, sequenced in a study of blood T cell repertoires in COVID-19. The method was immunoSEQ multiplex PCR; TCRdb's version includes in-frame clones alone and lacks a portion of them. The sample carries 130,000 or so clones, 88% recorded once. Sequencing input: peripheral blood. Receptors originate from a human donor in a cohort sampled during active COVID-19.

The rearrangement joins TRBV19 to TRBJ2-7; D perhaps matches TRBD1 (6 bases). Germline-derived CDR1 and CDR2 are LNHDA and SQIVND (reference sequence). The CDR3 consists of 15 residues. V dropped 1 base and J dropped 1 base, with 11 bases sitting between them. CDR3 DNA sequence: TGTGCCAGTAGTATAGCCCAGGGGCCTTCCTACGAGCAGTACTTC. This encodes CASSIAQGPSYEQYF.

The chain uses TRBV7-2 and TRBJ2-2, with D uncertain. The ends were cut back, 5 bases at V and 2 bases at J, with 6 bases in the middle. This CDR3 has 13 residues. The germline CDR1 and CDR2 sequences are SGHTA and FQGNSA. The chain's CDR3 is CASSLLNTGELFF. The CDR3 DNA reads TGTGCCAGCAGCCTCCTTAACACCGGGGAGCTGTTTTTT.

In its sample, this clone was seen once. The CDR3 DNA follows: TGTGCCAGCAGTTGGACAGGGTTCTCCTCTGGGGCCAACGTCCTGACTTTC. Protein: CASSWTGFSSGANVLTF. The chain couples TRBV27 to TRBJ2-6, with 8 bases that match TRBD1. The CDR3 totals 17 residues. The ends lost 4 bases at V and 0 bases at J; junction bases unmatched: 5. Germline CDR1 reads MNHEY; CDR2 reads SMNVEV (reference sequence).

The V and J genes are TRBV6-6 and TRBJ1-4; 9 bases map to TRBD1. Germline CDR1 is MNHNY and CDR2 is SVGAGI (reference sequence). The CDR3 is 13 amino acids. J gave up 13 bases and V 2 bases, and 5 bases lay outside the gene matches. In DNA form, the CDR3 reads TGTGCCAGCAGTTACATCGAGGACAGGGGACTGTTTTTT. Its protein product is CASSYIEDRGLFF.

The V and J genes are TRBV6-6 and TRBJ1-4; D is unclear. This CDR3 is built from 14 residues. Trimming removed 6 bases at V and 7 bases at J, with 15 bases between. Germline V gene data show CDR1 as MNHNY and CDR2 as SVGAGI (reference sequence). Here the CDR3 DNA reads TGTGCCAGCAGCTTAGGGAGTGGTCGTGAAAAACTGTTTTTT. It yields the protein CASSLGSGREKLFF.

This chain links TRBV14 with TRBJ2-1; 13 bases match TRBD2. The CDR3 runs to 17 residues. Germline-derived CDR1 and CDR2 are SGHDN and FVKESK. V was pared by 1 base and J by 12 bases, with 12 bases of the junction left unmatched. Here the CDR3 DNA reads TGTGCCAGCAGCCAAGCCGACGGGACTAGCGGGGTTGGGGGGCAGTTCTTC. Translating gives CASSQADGTSGVGGQFF. Supplemented by reference TRBV14 and TRBJ2-1, the full variable domain reads EAGVTQFPSHSVIEKGQTVTLRCDPISGHDNLYWYRRVMGKEIKFLLHFVKESKQDESGMPNNRFLAERTGGTYSTLKVQPAELEDSGVYFCASSQADGTSGVGGQFFGPGTRLTVL.

V and J are TRBV28 and TRBJ2-1, with 12 bases matching TRBD2. This CDR3 comprises 16 residues. Looked up from germline, CDR1 is MDHEN and CDR2 is SYDVKM. V lost 1 base, J lost 10 bases, and 8 bases stayed unmatched. This CDR3 reads CASSLLLAGGPGEQFF. CDR3 coding DNA: TGTGCCAGCAGTTTATTGCTAGCGGGAGGGCCTGGGGAGCAGTTCTTC.

The chain links TRBV5-1 to TRBJ2-1, with D unclear. The CDR3 sequence is 13 residues long. Trimming shortened V by 0 bases and J by 3 bases, and 4 bases separated the two germline ends. Germline V gives CDR1 SGHRS, CDR2 YFSETQ. The CDR3 DNA reads as TGCGCCAGCAGCTTGGACATCTACAATGAGCAGTTCTTC. This sequence encodes CASSLDIYNEQFF.